A selection of T cell receptor beta chains follows, all from one sample in a study of T cell responses to AZD1222 COVID-19 vaccine. Profiling relied on immunoSEQ multiplex PCR, and the TCRdb table lists in-frame clones only, not all of them. This sample has some 160,000 clones; approximately 88% occur once, and the top ten carry 0.85% to 1.1%. Sequenced here: peripheral blood, sampled 28 days after the second AZD1222 dose. These receptors originate from an adult who received the AZD1222 COVID-19 vaccine. The CDR3 runs from the conserved cysteine through the conserved F or W. Fields, in order: D gene, J gene, V gene, clone size, CDR3 DNA, CDR3 protein. The D gene is left open where the match is weak. Clone size, where shown, is once, few, many, or a class for clones that have expanded.

NA TRBJ2-2 TRBV5-8 NA TGTGCCAGCAGCTTGCCTCTAACCGCCGGGGAGCTGTTTTTT CASSLPLTAGELFF
NA TRBJ2-2 TRBV5-6 NA TGTGCCAGCAGCTCCCCGGGACCACAGGGAGGGACCGGGGAGCTGTTTTTT CASSSPGPQGGTGELFF
NA TRBJ2-3 TRBV20-1 NA TGCAGTGGGTTAGCGGCAGATACGCAGTATTTT CSGLAADTQYF
TRBD1 TRBJ1-5 TRBV19 NA TGTGCCAGTACCTCAGGACAGGGGAATCAGCCCCAGCATTTT CASTSGQGNQPQHF
NA TRBJ2-7 TRBV5-5 NA TGTGCCAGCAGCCATGGGACAAACGAGCAGTACTTC CASSHGTNEQYF
TRBD1 TRBJ1-2 TRBV5-4 NA TGTGCCAGCAGCTCCACAGGGGGTGCCCGGGTAGTGTTTGGCTACACCTTC CASSSTGGARVVFGYTF
NA TRBJ2-1 TRBV10-1 NA TGCGCCAGCAGTTTAAAACGGGGCACTCCCTCCTACAATGAGCAGTTCTTC CASSLKRGTPSYNEQFF
NA TRBJ1-4 TRBV7-9 NA TGTGCCAGCTCTACCTCTCAACAGGGAACTAATGAAAAACTGTTTTTT CASSTSQQGTNEKLFF
TRBD1 TRBJ1-5 TRBV2 once TGTGCCAGCAGGGGTGGTCGGGACAGGGGGGGACAGCCCCAGCATTTT CASRGGRDRGGQPQHF
NA TRBJ1-1 TRBV9 NA TGTGCCAGCAGCTCCGCGATCGCCTCGGGGGACACTGAAGCTTTCTTT CASSSAIASGDTEAFF
TRBD2 TRBJ2-7 TRBV10-3 NA TGTGCCATCAGTGAGTCCCCTAGCGGGGGAGTTTTGGAGCAGTACTTC CAISESPSGGVLEQYF
NA TRBJ1-5 TRBV18 few TGTGCCAGCTCCAGGACGGAAAATCAGCCCCAGCATTTT CASSRTENQPQHF
NA TRBJ2-2 TRBV7-6 NA TGTGCCAGCAGGCCCGGGACTGGGAACACCGGGGAGCTGTTTTTT CASRPGTGNTGELFF
TRBD1 TRBJ1-1 TRBV4-1 NA TGCGCCAGCAGCCGCGGACAGGGGTTCATGAACACTGAAGCTTTCTTT CASSRGQGFMNTEAFF
TRBD2 TRBJ2-3 TRBV5-4 once TGTGCCAGCAGCTTACTAGCGGGGGTGCTCACAGATACGCAGTATTTT CASSLLAGVLTDTQYF
NA TRBJ1-5 TRBV19 NA TGTGCCAGTAGTATCGCAGGGAGGAACAATCAGCCCCAGCATTTT CASSIAGRNNQPQHF
NA TRBJ2-7 TRBV5-6 NA TGTGCCAGCAGGAATGAGGGGCCCCCCTACGAGCAGTACTTC CASRNEGPPYEQYF
TRBD1 TRBJ2-1 TRBV19 NA TGTGCCAGCAGGGCCGAGACAGGGTACTATTCAAGCTCCTACAATGAGCAGTTCTTC CASRAETGYYSSSYNEQFF
NA TRBJ1-1 TRBV5-4 few TGTGCCAGCAGCTTGAGTTCGGGGGAGGAAGCTTTCTTT CASSLSSGEEAFF
TRBD1 TRBJ1-5 TRBV19 NA TGTGCCAGTAGTATTGAGGGCAGGGGGAGGTATAGCAATCAGCCCCAGCATTTT CASSIEGRGRYSNQPQHF
NA TRBJ2-1 TRBV10-3 NA TGTGCCATCAGTGAAGGGGAAACCTACAATGAGCAGTTCTTC CAISEGETYNEQFF
NA TRBJ1-5 TRBV27 NA TGTGCCAGCAGGACAGTCAGTAGCAATCAGCCCCAGCATTTT CASRTVSSNQPQHF
NA TRBJ2-5 TRBV7-2 NA TGTGCCAGCAGCCCAGGGTGGGGGGTCCAAGAGACCCAGTACTTC CASSPGWGVQETQYF
NA TRBJ2-1 TRBV7-2 NA TGTGCCAGCAGCTTAACCCGGGTCGATGAGCAGTTCTTC CASSLTRVDEQFF
TRBD1 TRBJ1-3 TRBV18 NA TGTGCCAGTAACGCTGACAGGGGTGGAAACACCATATATTTT CASNADRGGNTIYF
TRBD1 TRBJ1-1 TRBV10-3 NA TGTGCCATCAGCGGGGACAGGGGGGAAGCTGAAGCTTTCTTT CAISGDRGEAEAFF
NA TRBJ2-1 TRBV10-3 NA TGTGCCACCAGCACGACCCGGGACGCTAGGGGAAATGAGCAGTTCTTC CATSTTRDARGNEQFF
NA TRBJ1-4 TRBV5-1 NA TGCGCCAGCAGCTTCGGACACTCTATTAATGAAAAACTGTTTTTT CASSFGHSINEKLFF
NA TRBJ1-3 TRBV18 NA TGTGCCAGCTCACCGACCGGTGGAGGGGAAGTTTCTGGAAACACCATATATTTT CASSPTGGGEVSGNTIYF
NA TRBJ1-2 TRBV9 NA TGTGCCAGCAGCGTAGGGGGGGAAGGCTACACCTTC CASSVGGEGYTF
TRBD2 TRBJ2-3 TRBV27 NA TGTGCCAGCGCCTGGCGGCGGGGGGGCACGGTAGATACGCAGTATTTT CASAWRRGGTVDTQYF